This T cell receptor beta chain was sequenced in a study of T cells after posttransplantation cyclophosphamide. TCRdb keeps only in-frame clones here, not all; method: immunoSEQ multiplex PCR. The repertoire holds about 36,000 clones, with around four fifths as singletons. There are 15 residues in the CDR3. The V gene lost 6 bases and the J gene lost 5 bases, with 20 bases spanning the gap. Germline V gene lookup returns CDR1 SEHNR and CDR2 FQNEAQ (reference sequence). Busulfan-fludarabine conditioning, marrow transplant, and cyclophosphamide on days +3 and +4 were administered. The sample here was CD4+ T cells sorted from blood, taken around 2,000 days after a stem cell transplant with posttransplant cyclophosphamide. This sequence originates from a female patient between 40 and 50 years old who received an allogeneic stem cell transplant from a related donor, was CMV-positive, and had no GVHD. Some of the T cells might come from the graft donor. The chain is built from TRBV7-9 and TRBJ2-7; D possibly corresponds to TRBD1 (5 bases). The CDR3 region is CASSPTQGGIHEQYF. The DNA of the CDR3 is TGTGCCAGCAGTCCTACTCAGGGTGGTATCCACGAGCAGTACTTC.